Detailed here is one T cell receptor (beta chain). This specimen comes from a study of radiotherapy plus CTLA-4 blockade in lung cancer. Germline CDR1 is SEHNR and CDR2 is FQNEAQ (reference sequence). The CDR3 covers 12 residues. The V end lost 6 bases, the J end lost 4 bases, and 9 bases lay between the germline ends. The table came from immunoSEQ multiplex PCR; TCRdb's copy has only in-frame clones and leaves some out. The table records over 60,000 clones, around 87% of them present only once. The input for sequencing was peripheral blood, taken from a patient treated with radiotherapy plus ipilimumab. The sequence came from a human donor with non-small cell lung cancer who had stable disease on radiotherapy plus ipilimumab. This chain uses TRBV7-9 with TRBJ1-1; unclear D gene. This chain's CDR3 is CASRPAFTEAFF. DNA of the CDR3: TGTGCCAGCAGGCCCGCTTTCACTGAAGCTTTCTTT.